Below, 8 T cell receptor beta chains from the same sample are listed, as sequenced in a study of T cell responses to AZD1222 COVID-19 vaccine. Profiling relied on immunoSEQ multiplex PCR, and the TCRdb table lists in-frame clones only, not all of them. The table records 150,000 to 200,000 clones, 80% to 95% of them present only once. Source: peripheral blood, taken on day 0 of AZD1222 vaccination. These receptors were obtained from an adult in good health.

The genes are TRBV4-1 and TRBJ1-4, with D perhaps TRBD1 (5 bases). The germline V and J ends were trimmed by 4 bases and 7 bases, with 13 bases remaining between them. In germline, CDR1 is MGHRA, CDR2 YSYEKL. This CDR3 spans 14 amino acids. CDR3 sequence (DNA): TGCGCCAGCAGCCGAATGGACATGAGTGAAAAACTGTTTTTT. Translated, it gives CASSRMDMSEKLFF.

This chain uses TRBV7-8 with TRBJ1-5; tentative D call: TRBD1 (6 bases). The CDR3 is made up of 15 amino acids. The germline V gene encodes CDR1 SGHVS and CDR2 FQNEAQ. Trimming took off 5 bases at V and 7 bases at J, with 18 bases between the two ends. The CDR3 DNA reads TGTGCCAGCAGCAGACGGGTGGGGGCGCGACAGCCCCAGCATTTT. Translating gives CASSRRVGARQPQHF.

The rearrangement uses TRBV6-5 and TRBJ2-7; the D is unclear. Per the germline V gene, CDR1 is MNHEY and CDR2 is SVGAGI. This CDR3 spans 13 amino acids. The germline V and J ends were trimmed by 2 bases and 7 bases, with 12 bases remaining between them. This CDR3 is CASSYRAGGEQYF. The CDR3 DNA reads as TGTGCCAGCAGTTACCGGGCAGGTGGAGAGCAGTACTTC.

This clone was counted a single time. The chain uses TRBV27 and TRBJ1-6; no clear D gene. CDR1 MNHEY and CDR2 SMNVEV come from the germline V gene (reference sequence). The CDR3 is 12 residues long. The ends were cut back, 4 bases at V and 7 bases at J, with 5 bases in the middle. The CDR3 DNA follows: TGTGCCAGCAGTTCCGGAAATTCACCCCTCCACTTT. Residues: CASSSGNSPLHF.

This rearrangement joins TRBV7-9 to TRBJ2-5; the D is unclear. In germline, CDR1 is SEHNR, CDR2 FQNEAQ (reference sequence). Between the trimmed V and J ends, which lost 1 base and 5 bases, there was a span of 5 bases. This CDR3 comprises 12 residues. CDR3 sequence (DNA): TGTGCCAGCAGCTTAGAGGCGGAGACCCAGTACTTC. This codes for CASSLEAETQYF.

This chain uses TRBV5-1 with TRBJ1-2; 9 positions match TRBD1. The CDR3 runs to 12 residues. The germline V gene encodes CDR1 SGHRS and CDR2 YFSETQ. V shed 8 bases and J 8 bases; nucleotides not matched to a gene: 7. The chain's CDR3 is CARRGTGSGYTF. The CDR3, as DNA: TGCGCCAGAAGAGGGACAGGGAGCGGCTACACCTTC.

V and J are TRBV6-6 and TRBJ1-5, with D uncertain. With 2 bases removed from V and 1 base from J, the gap between germline ends came to 12 bases. Germline loops: CDR1 MNHNY, CDR2 SVGAGI (reference sequence). The CDR3 runs 16 residues. This chain's CDR3 is CASSYPSMESNQPQHF. DNA of the CDR3: TGTGCCAGCAGTTACCCTTCAATGGAAAGCAATCAGCCCCAGCATTTT.

This rearrangement joins TRBV5-4 to TRBJ2-5, with 15 positions matching TRBD2. Trimming cost V 4 bases and J 4 bases; bases outside gene matches: 11. This CDR3 spans 18 amino acids. Germline V lookup: CDR1 SGHNT, CDR2 YYREEE (reference sequence). CDR3 amino acids: CASSPKRTSGGGRETQYF. The CDR3 nucleotides are TGTGCCAGCAGCCCCAAACGGACTAGCGGGGGGGGGCGAGAGACCCAGTACTTC.